Shown below are 19 T cell receptor beta chains from a single sample sequenced in a study of blood T cell repertoires in COVID-19. The method was immunoSEQ multiplex PCR; TCRdb's version includes in-frame clones alone and lacks a portion of them. Altogether roughly 30,000 clones are present, more than 70% being singletons, with the ten largest covering about 21%. Specimen: peripheral blood. The receptors were sampled from a boy aged 2 to 10 with active or convalescent COVID-19.

This chain joins TRBV7-2 and TRBJ1-2; D uncertain. This CDR3 is 13 amino acids long. CDR1 is SGHTA, CDR2 FQGNSA, per germline. V gave up 0 bases and J gave up 8 bases, with 10 bases separating them. For the CDR3, the DNA is TGTGCCAGCAGCTTAGCCGCGAGCTCCGGCTACACCTTC. Protein sequence: CASSLAASSGYTF.

The sample holds a few counts of this clone. The chain carries TRBV19 and TRBJ1-1; 8 bases map to TRBD1. CDR1 is LNHDA and CDR2 is SQIVND in the germline V gene (reference sequence). The V segment lost 2 bases and the J segment 5 bases; nucleotides outside the gene matches: 1. The CDR3 loop spans 13 amino acids. In DNA form, the CDR3 reads TGTGCCAGTAGTATAACAGGGGGAACTGAAGCTTTCTTT. It encodes CASSITGGTEAFF.

The chain joins TRBV29-1 to TRBJ1-1, with D perhaps TRBD1 (6 bases). This CDR3 region has 12 residues. From germline, CDR1 is SQVTM and CDR2 ANQGSEA. Trimming cost V 0 bases and J 10 bases, with 12 bases left between them. CDR3 in amino acids: CSVEDRTGRAFF. CDR3 DNA sequence: TGCAGCGTTGAAGATCGAACAGGGAGAGCTTTCTTT.

V is TRBV24-1 and J is TRBJ2-5; a weak D match, TRBD1 (5 bases). The CDR3 loop spans 12 amino acids. Trimming left V 7 bases short and J 9 bases short, with 14 bases between. Germline V CDR1 and CDR2: KGHDR, SFDVKD. The CDR3 DNA follows: TGTGCCACCAGAGGACAAGGTGTATCCCAGTACTTC. Translating gives CATRGQGVSQYF.

The V and J genes are TRBV7-9 and TRBJ1-2; D perhaps matches TRBD1 (5 bases). The germline V and J ends were trimmed by 0 bases and 5 bases, with 16 bases remaining between them. The CDR3 contains 16 residues. From germline, CDR1 is SEHNR and CDR2 FQNEAQ (reference sequence). The CDR3 DNA reads as TGTGCCAGCAGCTTAGCCGGGGGTGTTTTTACTTATGGCTACACCTTC. Translating gives CASSLAGGVFTYGYTF.

A few counts support this clone. The chain carries TRBV28 and TRBJ2-1, with 9 bases lining up with TRBD2. Per germline, CDR1 MDHEN and CDR2 SYDVKM. The CDR3 loop spans 18 amino acids. Trimming at V came to 3 bases and at J to 3 bases, leaving 12 bases not matched to a gene. Here the CDR3 DNA reads TGTGCCAGCAGTTTGGGAGGATATACTAGCGGGTACTACAATGAGCAGTTCTTC. Amino acids: CASSLGGYTSGYYNEQFF.

This clone has a handful of counts. The sample holds other DNA sequences that translate to the same CDR3. This chain uses TRBV7-2 with TRBJ1-1; 7 positions agree with TRBD1. CDR3 length: 14 residues. V lost 1 base and J lost 4; bases outside the gene matches: 3. Germline values: CDR1 SGHTA, CDR2 FQGNSA. In nucleotides, the CDR3 is TGTGCCAGCAGCTTAGGACAGGGAAGCACTGAAGCTTTCTTT. It encodes CASSLGQGSTEAFF.

J is TRBJ1-5 and V is TRBV6-6, with D unclear. V was pared by 2 bases and J by 4 bases, with 12 bases between. This CDR3 spans 15 amino acids. The germline gives CDR1 MNHNY, CDR2 SVGAGI (reference sequence). This chain's CDR3 is CASSYDRSRNQPQHF. CDR3 in DNA: TGTGCCAGCAGTTACGACCGGTCCAGGAATCAGCCCCAGCATTTT.

The chain recombines TRBV19 with TRBJ1-6, with a possible D match to TRBD1 (5 bases). The ends were cut back, 8 bases at V and 7 bases at J, with 21 bases in the middle. From germline, CDR1 is LNHDA and CDR2 SQIVND (reference sequence). CDR3 size: 16 residues. The CDR3 sequence: CASSQARGGANSPLHF. The CDR3 coding sequence is TGTGCCAGTTCCCAGGCAAGGGGCGGTGCGAATTCACCCCTCCACTTT.

This CDR3 reads CASSPGQGRTEAFF. DNA of the CDR3: TGCGCCAGCAGCCCCGGACAGGGAAGAACTGAAGCTTTCTTT. The chain recombines TRBV5-1 with TRBJ1-1; 8 bases match TRBD1. This CDR3 region has 14 residues. Germline V gene sequence: CDR1 SGHRS, CDR2 YFSETQ. Germline trimming cut 4 bases from V and 5 bases from J; bases unmatched to any gene: 7.

J is TRBJ2-2 and V is TRBV29-1, with D perhaps TRBD2 (5 bases). The CDR3 loop spans 14 amino acids. Looked up from germline, CDR1 is SQVTM and CDR2 is ANQGSEA. V was cut by 7 bases and J by 5 bases, with 17 bases left in between. The CDR3 spells CSAQISAGTGELFF. The CDR3 DNA reads TGCAGCGCTCAAATTAGCGCGGGTACCGGGGAGCTGTTTTTT.

V and J are TRBV6-5 and TRBJ1-2, with D possibly TRBD1 on 5 matching bases. The germline V gene has CDR1 MNHEY and CDR2 SVGAGI. The CDR3 has 11 amino acids. V gave up 7 bases and J gave up 8 bases, with 11 bases separating them. The CDR3 region is CASMQGTGYTF. CDR3 sequence (DNA): TGTGCCAGCATGCAGGGCACGGGCTACACCTTC.

This clone was seen just once. This chain links TRBV6-2 or TRBV6-3 with TRBJ2-7; 12 nucleotides line up with TRBD1. J was trimmed by 7 bases and V by 2 bases; bases with no gene match: 6. The CDR3 is made up of 15 amino acids. Germline CDR1 MNHEY, CDR2 SVGEGT. CDR3 loop: CASSYTGTGGGEQYF. CDR3 nucleotide sequence: TGTGCCAGCAGTTACACTGGGACAGGGGGCGGGGAGCAGTACTTC.

The chain couples TRBV5-1 to TRBJ1-1; D remains unclear. Germline values: CDR1 SGHRS, CDR2 YFSETQ. Trimming removed 0 bases at V and 11 bases at J, with 20 bases between. This CDR3 has 15 residues. The CDR3 region has the DNA TGCGCCAGCAGCTTGGCCTACCACAGTAGCGCGAATGCTTTCTTT. This codes for CASSLAYHSSANAFF.

The chain uses TRBV29-1 and TRBJ1-1, with 7 nucleotides matching TRBD1. Looked up from germline, CDR1 is SQVTM and CDR2 is ANQGSEA. This CDR3 has 17 residues. V shed 6 bases, J shed 3 bases, and the junction held 19 bases outside the gene matches. The CDR3 DNA is TGCAGCGTGCTATTCACGGACAGGTGGGTTGGGGACACTGAAGCTTTCTTT. Translation: CSVLFTDRWVGDTEAFF.

This clone was seen more than once but under ten times. This chain connects TRBV3-1 (or the pseudogene TRBV3-2) to TRBJ2-7, with 13 bases aligning to TRBD2. The ends lost 4 bases at V and 6 bases at J; junction bases unmatched: 6. The CDR3 contains 15 residues. In germline, CDR1 is LGHDT, CDR2 YNNKEL (reference sequence). The CDR3: CASSPGLAGVSEQYF. CDR3 nucleotide sequence: TGTGCCAGCAGCCCAGGACTAGCGGGAGTTTCCGAGCAGTACTTC.

The DNA of the CDR3 is TGTGCCAGCAGCTTAGAATTGGGACAGTCCTACGAGCAGTACGTC. Translating it yields CASSLELGQSYEQYV. V and J are TRBV11-2 and TRBJ2-7; TRBD1 aligns across 7 bases. The ends lost 0 bases at V and 1 base at J; junction bases unmatched: 3. Per the germline V gene, CDR1 is SGHAT and CDR2 is FQNNGV. CDR3 length: 15 amino acids.

The chain links TRBV15 to TRBJ1-4; 9 positions agree with TRBD1. V shed 4 bases, J shed 12 bases, and the junction held 9 bases outside the gene matches. Germline V lookup: CDR1 LNHNV, CDR2 YYDKDF (reference sequence). The CDR3 spans 14 residues. As DNA, the CDR3 is TGTGCCACCAGCATCCCGGACAGGGGACGAGAACTGTTTTTT. It codes for CATSIPDRGRELFF.

The chain couples TRBV5-6 to TRBJ1-6; D call uncertain. CDR1 and CDR2 from the germline V gene are SGHDT and YYEEEE. Trimming left V 3 bases short and J 8 bases short, with 6 bases between. CDR3 size: 12 residues. For the CDR3, the DNA is TGTGCCAGCAGCTGGCCCGATTCACCCCTCCACTTT. Translated, it gives CASSWPDSPLHF.